The clone carrying this TCR beta chain was observed a few times. Under the authors' procedure: Quantification of nucleated cells was approximated via reference gene primer amplification. The protocol was immunoSEQ multiplex PCR, while the TCRdb copy is restricted to in-frame clones and leaves out a portion. V and J calls and clone size are as listed in that table; D and trimming were resolved from the DNA. The top ten hold around 4.2% of the sample, which has more than 300,000 clones, 85% to 95% seen once. The sample comes from a study of blood T cell repertoires in COVID-19. This CDR3 contains 14 residues. V lost 7 bases and J 1 base, leaving 10 bases between the germline ends. CDR1 and CDR2 (germline): LNHDA, SQIVND (reference sequence). Exposed enrollees had met someone with a PCR-confirmed or clinician-diagnosed COVID-19 case at some point within the 2 weeks before study entry.

This chain joins TRBV19 and TRBJ2-2, with a possible D match to TRBD2 (5 bases). Source material: PBMCs or T cells enriched from blood (not recorded which). The receptor was isolated from a woman between 25 and 40 years old who had been exposed to COVID-19. The CDR3 reads CASTSGLNTGELFF. Written as DNA, the CDR3 is TGTGCCAGTACCTCGGGGTTGAACACCGGGGAGCTGTTTTTT. Supplemented by reference TRBV19 and TRBJ2-2, the full variable domain reads DGGITQSPKYLFRKEGQNVTLSCEQNLNHDAMYWYRQDPGQGLRLIYYSQIVNDFQKGDIAEGYSVSREKKESFPLTVTSAQKNPTAFYLCASTSGLNTGELFFGEGSRLTVL.